This T cell receptor (beta chain) emerged from a study of OX40 agonist ivuxolimab in advanced cancers. Germline CDR1 reads SGHRS; CDR2 reads YFSETQ. This CDR3 region has 14 residues. V was pared by 4 bases and J by 4 bases, with 14 bases between. Assay: immunoSEQ multiplex PCR; the TCRdb copy retains only in-frame clones and omits some. The sample has 60,000 to 75,000 clones, approximately 90% seen once. The source is an adult with an advanced solid tumor such as melanoma, head and neck, liver or kidney cancer. The chain employs TRBV5-1 and TRBJ2-5; D ambiguous. The sample consisted of CD4+ or CD8+ T cells sorted from blood, taken in a trial of the OX40 agonist ivuxolimab. The CDR3 region has the DNA TGCGCCAGCAGCCCCTACTCAACGGGAGAGACCCAGTACTTC. Translating gives CASSPYSTGETQYF.